This T cell receptor beta chain was recovered during a study of T-cell reconstitution after alpha-beta-depleted transplantation in children. This clonotype was counted between two and nine times. The CDR3 loop spans 13 amino acids. Germline CDR1 reads DFQATT; CDR2 reads SNEGSKA (reference sequence). Unique molecular identifiers were used in preparing the TCRbeta library. TCRdb fed the PCR reads into MiXCR, producing one record per CDR3 protein. The sample yields 200,000 to 250,000 distinct CDR3 sequences, about 24% seen once. J is TRBJ2-7 and V is TRBV20-1; D may be TRBD2 (6 bases). This specimen was PBMCs, mostly from graft donor cells, taken 360 days after TCRalphabeta/CD19-depleted stem cell transplant. The source is a female patient under 10 years old who had a stem cell transplant for congenital amegakaryocytic thrombocytopenia, so the T cells may come from the graft donor. DNA of the CDR3: TGCAGGATGGGGACTCCCTACTCCTACGAGCAGTACTTC. Residues: CRMGTPYSYEQYF.